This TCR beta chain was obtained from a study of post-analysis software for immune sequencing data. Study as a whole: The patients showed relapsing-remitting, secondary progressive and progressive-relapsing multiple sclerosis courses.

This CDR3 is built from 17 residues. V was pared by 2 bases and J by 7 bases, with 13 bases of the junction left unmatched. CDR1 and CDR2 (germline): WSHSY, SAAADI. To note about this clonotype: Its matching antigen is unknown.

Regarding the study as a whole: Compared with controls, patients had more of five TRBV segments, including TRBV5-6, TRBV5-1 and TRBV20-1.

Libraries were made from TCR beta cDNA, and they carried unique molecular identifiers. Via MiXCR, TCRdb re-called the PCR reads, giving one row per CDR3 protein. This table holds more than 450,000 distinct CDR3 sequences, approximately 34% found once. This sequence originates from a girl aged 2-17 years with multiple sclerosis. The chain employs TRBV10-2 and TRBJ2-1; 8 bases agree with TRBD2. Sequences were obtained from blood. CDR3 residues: CASSEPPAGGYGNEQFF. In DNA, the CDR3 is TGCGCCAGCAGTGAGCCTCCGGCGGGGGGTTATGGGAATGAGCAGTTCTTC.